The 6 T cell receptor beta chains reported below all come from one sample, sequenced in a study of early T cells in non-severe SARS-CoV-2 infection. TCRdb itself ran the 5' RACE reads through MiXCR, one entry per CDR3 protein. The table includes roughly 80,000 distinct CDR3 sequences, around 16% detected once. Sequenced material: whole blood. All receptors derive from an adult who was a healthcare worker with PCR-confirmed SARS-CoV-2 infection or an uninfected control (not recorded which).

This clonotype was picked up one time. The J gene is TRBJ1-6, the V gene TRBV20-1, with D unclear. This CDR3 contains 13 residues. V was shortened by 2 bases and J by 6 bases, with 8 bases between the two germline ends. Germline V gives CDR1 DFQATT, CDR2 SNEGSKA (reference sequence). The CDR3 loop reads CSARFGFNSPLHF. The CDR3 region has the DNA TGCAGTGCTAGATTCGGGTTTAATTCACCCCTCCACTTT.

This clonotype has only a few counts. The chain employs TRBV2 and TRBJ2-7, with TRBD1 as a possible D gene (7 bases). The length of the CDR3 is 13 residues. Trimming stripped 7 bases from V and 4 bases from J, with 14 bases between. Germline CDR1 SNHLY, CDR2 FYNNEI. CDR3 in DNA: TGTGCCAGCAAAATACAGGGGAGGTACGAGCAGTACTTC. It translates to CASKIQGRYEQYF.

The chain joins TRBV5-1 to TRBJ2-1, with 8 positions matching TRBD2. This CDR3 has 14 amino acids. V was clipped by 4 bases and J by 6 bases; unmatched bases: 6. Germline V gene sequence: CDR1 SGHRS, CDR2 YFSETQ. The CDR3 sequence: CASSSGTRPNEQFF. DNA of the CDR3: TGCGCCAGCAGCAGCGGGACTAGACCCAATGAGCAGTTCTTC.

This clonotype was observed a few times. The rearrangement uses TRBV11-2 and TRBJ1-1, with D hard to call. V shed 1 base and J shed 0 bases, with 9 bases lying between them. Germline loops: CDR1 SGHAT, CDR2 FQNNGV. The CDR3 length is 15 residues. CDR3 region: CASSLAGRLNTEAFF. DNA of the CDR3: TGTGCCAGCAGCTTAGCGGGCAGATTGAACACTGAAGCTTTCTTT.

This chain connects TRBV20-1 to TRBJ2-5; TRBD2 matches at 10 bases. V shed 5 bases, J shed 5 bases, and the junction held 14 bases outside the gene matches. Germline CDR1 and CDR2: DFQATT and SNEGSKA (reference sequence). CDR3 length: 16 amino acids. CDR3 protein: CSARSPSGSIGETQYF. The CDR3 nucleotides are TGCAGTGCTCGTTCCCCTAGCGGGAGCATTGGGGAGACCCAGTACTTC.

The rearrangement joins TRBV29-1 to TRBJ1-4, with 7 nucleotides matching TRBD1. Per the germline V gene, CDR1 is SQVTM and CDR2 is ANQGSEA. This CDR3 contains 13 residues. V trimming: 6 bases; J trimming: 4 bases; junction bases outside the gene matches: 5. In DNA, the CDR3 is TGCAGCGTCTCCCGGGACAGTAATGAAAAACTGTTTTTT. Its translation is CSVSRDSNEKLFF. Filled out from reference TRBV29-1 and TRBJ1-4, the complete variable domain reads SAVISQKPSRDICQRGTSLTIQCQVDSQVTMMFWYRQQPGQSLTLIATANQGSEATYESGFVIDKFPISRPNLTFSTLTVSNMSPEDSSIYLCSVSRDSNEKLFFGSGTQLSVL.